This TCR delta chain was retrieved from a study of gamma-delta T cells after stem cell transplantation. TCRdb fed the RT-PCR reads into CATT to redo clone calling. The repertoire has fewer than 1,500 delta-chain clones, approximately 47% of them found once; the top ten carry approximately 41%. Comments on this clone: A far larger clone is a single base away, which makes a read error likely. Other DNA sequences in the same sample also yield this CDR3.

Sequencing was done on a sample of gamma-delta T cells. The clonotype was recovered from a human donor. It is not recorded whose cells these are; they may come from a transplant donor.

CDR3 in amino acids: CALGEPGPCTGGCGGLIF. CDR3 bases: TGTGCTCTTGGGGAACCAGGCCCCTGTACTGGGGGATGTGGGGGACTCATCTTT. The chain has TRDV1 and TRDJ1; 10 positions agree with TRDD3. The germline V gene encodes CDR1 TSWWSYY and CDR2 QGS. The junction had 18 bases not matched to a gene; V was cut back by 1 base and J by 10 bases. This CDR3 comprises 18 residues.